These 22 T cell receptor beta chains share one sample of origin, sequenced in a study of beta chain features in type 1 diabetes. Points from the study as a whole: There was a moderate but significant shortening of TCRB CDR3s in all four CD4+ subsets of Type 1 diabetes patients.

For these receptors, no antigen is known. Expressed TCRB transcripts got sequenced, as all isolated RNA was reverse transcribed. Here immunoSEQ multiplex PCR was the method, and the copy in TCRdb shows in-frame clones only, minus some. Of about 160,000 clones listed, roughly 59% are singletons. Sequenced: naive CD4+ T cells from blood. These receptor sequences come from a man aged 25-45 years with type 1 diabetes.

This clone was seen once. J is TRBJ2-3 and V is TRBV4-3; D gene unclear. The germline V gene encodes CDR1 LGHNA and CDR2 YSLEER. Deletions cut 0 bases from V and 7 bases from J, with 14 bases between. The CDR3 spans 15 residues. The DNA for the CDR3 is TGCGCCAGCAGCCAAGAACCCCACGAAGGGAATACGCAGTATTTT. It codes for CASSQEPHEGNTQYF.

This clone was recorded once. The chain uses TRBV7-9 and TRBJ2-5; the match to TRBD2 covers 10 bases. This CDR3 has 15 residues. CDR1 and CDR2 (germline): SEHNR, FQNEAQ (reference sequence). The V gene end was trimmed by 4 bases and the J gene end by 7 bases; junction bases not matched to a gene: 9. In DNA form, the CDR3 reads TGTGCCAGCAGCTCCGGAGCGGGGGGGCCAGGGACCCAGTACTTC. Translated, it gives CASSSGAGGPGTQYF.

The rearrangement uses TRBV30 and TRBJ2-5; the D gene is possibly TRBD2 (7 bases). Trimming stripped 8 bases from V and 5 bases from J, with 15 bases between. CDR3 length equals 12 residues. CDR1 is GTSNPN, CDR2 SVGIG, per germline (reference sequence). The CDR3 here is CAGGGRWETQYF. CDR3 bases: TGTGCCGGGGGGGGCCGCTGGGAGACCCAGTACTTC.

CDR3 sequence (DNA): TGTGCCAGCAGCTGGGGACTAGCGGGGGTTGGAGATACGCAGTATTTT. This encodes CASSWGLAGVGDTQYF. The gene calls are TRBV7-2 and TRBJ2-3, with TRBD2 identical over 14 bases. V dropped 4 bases and J dropped 5; count of bases not matched to a gene: 5. Germline values: CDR1 SGHTA, CDR2 FQGNSA. The CDR3 runs 16 residues.

This clone was found a few times. The V gene is TRBV29-1, the J gene TRBJ2-5; D is uncertain. The CDR3 is 13 residues long. The V gene lost 0 bases and the J gene lost 3 bases, with 8 bases spanning the gap. Germline values: CDR1 SQVTM, CDR2 ANQGSEA. CDR3 sequence: CSVEDGRKETQYF. CDR3 DNA sequence: TGCAGCGTTGAAGATGGACGGAAAGAGACCCAGTACTTC.

The V and J genes are TRBV2 and TRBJ2-7; no definite D call. Trimming left V 5 bases short and J 4 bases short, with 18 bases between. Per germline, CDR1 SNHLY and CDR2 FYNNEI. CDR3 length equals 15 residues. The CDR3 DNA is TGTGCCAGCAGTTCCACTTTTCTGACATCATACGAGCAGTACTTC. As protein: CASSSTFLTSYEQYF.

This chain uses TRBV27 with TRBJ1-6; D call uncertain. CDR1 is MNHEY and CDR2 is SMNVEV in the germline V gene (reference sequence). V gave up 8 bases and J gave up 9 bases, with 11 bases separating them. This CDR3 region has 12 residues. The CDR3 bases are TGTGCCAGCCCCTTGCAGCTTTCACCCCTCCACTTT. It encodes CASPLQLSPLHF.

The chain recombines TRBV7-9 with TRBJ2-5; D unresolved. Germline-derived CDR1 and CDR2 are SEHNR and FQNEAQ (reference sequence). V was trimmed by 3 bases and J by 3 bases, leaving 11 bases between them. This CDR3 spans 14 amino acids. The CDR3 DNA follows: TGTGCCAGCAGCTTCCTTGCCCGGGAAGAGACCCAGTACTTC. Protein product: CASSFLAREETQYF.

In this sample, this clone turned up a few times. The V and J genes are TRBV4-3 and TRBJ2-3, with 7 bases aligning to TRBD2. The CDR3 has 17 amino acids. From germline, CDR1 is LGHNA and CDR2 YSLEER. Trimming took 5 bases from V and 4 from J; bases not matched to a gene: 15. The CDR3 nucleotides read TGCGCCAGCAGCTCCCTTGCCGCGGGGGAGGGCGCAGATACGCAGTATTTT. The encoded protein is CASSSLAAGEGADTQYF.

The V call is TRBV10-3, the J call TRBJ2-5; 7 bases agree with TRBD1. Germline V CDR1 and CDR2: ENHRY, SYGVKD. The CDR3 extends over 15 amino acids. V dropped 0 bases and J dropped 1; count of bases not matched to a gene: 2. The CDR3 bases are TGTGCCATCAGTGAGTCCGGACAGGCCCAAGAGACCCAGTACTTC. Translation: CAISESGQAQETQYF.

This clone was counted only a few times. V and J are TRBV7-8 and TRBJ2-5; either TRBD1 or TRBD2 may fit D (5 bases each). Germline V gene data show CDR1 as SGHVS and CDR2 as FQNEAQ. With 0 bases removed from V and 2 bases from J, the gap between germline ends came to 10 bases. The CDR3 totals 15 residues. In DNA form, the CDR3 reads TGTGCCAGCAGCTTAGCGGGACGCCCTCAAGAGACCCAGTACTTC. This codes for CASSLAGRPQETQYF.

This chain connects TRBV29-1 to TRBJ1-2; D not resolved. The CDR3 has 13 amino acids. Trimming took off 1 base at V and 4 bases at J, with 10 bases between the two ends. Germline lookup yields CDR1 SQVTM and CDR2 ANQGSEA. CDR3 bases: TGCAGCGTTGAAGGCGTTAGGACCTATGGCTACACCTTC. Translating gives CSVEGVRTYGYTF.

J is TRBJ2-7 and V is TRBV28, with D unresolved. The V and J ends lost 6 bases and 1 base respectively, with 7 bases between them. Per the germline V gene, CDR1 is MDHEN and CDR2 is SYDVKM. The CDR3 runs to 12 residues. CDR3 residues: CASRQVSYEQYF. The CDR3 coding sequence is TGTGCCAGCAGGCAGGTATCCTACGAGCAGTACTTC.

The chain combines TRBV29-1 with TRBJ1-5; D call uncertain. Trimming took 4 bases from V and 7 from J, leaving 14 bases between them. Germline CDR1 is SQVTM and CDR2 is ANQGSEA. The CDR3 consists of 13 residues. CDR3 sequence: CSVVGRGGQPQHF. In DNA, the CDR3 is TGCAGCGTTGTAGGCAGAGGTGGGCAGCCCCAGCATTTT.

This clone was found a few times. The gene calls are TRBV2 and TRBJ1-5; D ambiguous. V lost 3 bases to trimming and J lost 5 bases, with 8 bases between them. CDR1 and CDR2 (germline): SNHLY, FYNNEI. CDR3 length equals 13 residues. The CDR3 here is CASSDEGYQPQHF. CDR3 sequence (DNA): TGTGCCAGCAGTGATGAGGGATATCAGCCCCAGCATTTT. Looking up the rest from reference TRBV2 and TRBJ1-5 gives the full variable domain: EPEVTQTPSHQVTQMGQEVILRCVPISNHLYFYWYRQILGQKVEFLVSFYNNEISEKSEIFDDQFSVERPDGSNFTLKIRSTKLEDSAMYFCASSDEGYQPQHFGDGTRLSIL.

The chain links TRBV29-1 to TRBJ2-5; D is undetermined. The CDR3 sequence is 12 residues long. From germline, CDR1 is SQVTM and CDR2 ANQGSEA. V was clipped by 6 bases and J by 2 bases, with 10 bases between them. The CDR3 coding sequence is TGCAGCGTGAAACAGTTACAAGAGACCCAGTACTTC. Its translation is CSVKQLQETQYF.

This chain uses TRBV7-2 with TRBJ2-7, with D tentatively TRBD1 (6 bases). The V gene's germline CDR1 is SGHTA and CDR2 FQGNSA. V lost 4 bases, J lost 2 bases, and 15 bases lay in between. The CDR3 contains 15 residues. The CDR3 DNA reads as TGTGCCAGCAGCTCCTTTGACAGGACTGCCTACGAGCAGTACTTC. It is translated as CASSSFDRTAYEQYF.

The chain has TRBV30 and TRBJ1-4; no clear D. This CDR3 is 15 amino acids long. Germline V gives CDR1 GTSNPN, CDR2 SVGIG (reference sequence). The V end lost 2 bases, the J end lost 6 bases, and 16 bases lay between the germline ends. The CDR3 nucleotides are TGTGCCTGGAGTCGCCCATGGGGTTTGGATGAAAAACTGTTTTTT. Translation: CAWSRPWGLDEKLFF. Using reference TRBV30 and TRBJ1-4 for the parts outside the CDR3, the full variable domain is SQTIHQWPATLVQPVGSPLSLECTVEGTSNPNLYWYRQAAGRGLQLLFYSVGIGQISSEVPQNLSASRPQDRQFILSSKKLLLSDSGFYLCAWSRPWGLDEKLFFGSGTQLSVL.

The genes are TRBV29-1 and TRBJ2-1; D perhaps matches TRBD1 (6 bases). Per germline, CDR1 SQVTM and CDR2 ANQGSEA. The length of the CDR3 is 14 residues. Between the trimmed V and J ends, which lost 4 bases and 8 bases, there was a span of 18 bases. The CDR3 nucleotides are TGCAGCGTTGGGCATCCAGGGGCCTCGGATGAGCAGTTCTTC. Its translation is CSVGHPGASDEQFF.

V gene TRBV6-6 combines with J gene TRBJ2-2, with D perhaps TRBD1 (6 bases). CDR1 and CDR2 (germline): MNHNY, SVGAGI (reference sequence). This CDR3 region has 15 residues. V was trimmed by 0 bases and J by 8 bases, leaving 13 bases between them. The CDR3 DNA reads as TGTGCCAGCAGTTACTCGGCCAGGGGAGTGGGGGAGCTGTTTTTT. Residues: CASSYSARGVGELFF.

The rearrangement links TRBV30 to TRBJ2-5, with D hard to call. CDR1 and CDR2 from the germline V gene are GTSNPN and SVGIG (reference sequence). Trimming removed 0 bases from V and 4 bases from J, with 12 bases in between. The CDR3 covers 14 residues. This CDR3 is CAWSVMAGGETQYF. CDR3 DNA: TGTGCCTGGAGTGTAATGGCAGGCGGAGAGACCCAGTACTTC. The complete variable domain, with remaining parts taken from reference TRBV30 and TRBJ2-5, reads SQTIHQWPATLVQPVGSPLSLECTVEGTSNPNLYWYRQAAGRGLQLLFYSVGIGQISSEVPQNLSASRPQDRQFILSSKKLLLSDSGFYLCAWSVMAGGETQYFGPGTRLLVL.

The gene calls are TRBV6-6 and TRBJ2-3; D gene ambiguous. The CDR3 is 12 amino acids. CDR1 and CDR2 from the germline V gene are MNHNY and SVGAGI (reference sequence). Trimming shortened V by 6 bases and J by 4 bases, and 8 bases separated the two germline ends. The CDR3 is CASRPVADTQYF. CDR3 DNA: TGTGCCAGCAGACCGGTGGCAGATACGCAGTATTTT.